This T cell receptor (beta chain) was retrieved from a study of T-cell memory formation after mild COVID-19. The CDR3 spans 14 residues. V shed 6 bases and J shed 0 bases, with 9 bases lying between them. The authors produced TCR alpha and TCR beta cDNA libraries with sample barcodes and UMIs by 5'RACE using constant-segment primers. TCRdb reprocessed the 5' RACE reads via MiXCR and lists one record per CDR3 protein. The repertoire holds around 500,000 distinct CDR3 sequences, 15% to 20% seen once, with around 12% in the top ten. On this clonotype: The antigen is unknown.

General study findings and limits: Day 15 to 85 contracting clones showed balanced CD4/CD8; later expanders leaned CD4+.

Source material: PBMCs or a T cell subset sorted from them (not recorded which). This sequence joins TRBV12-3 or TRBV12-4 and TRBJ2-1; D gene unclear. This TCR derives from an adult woman who had mild COVID-19 (a few samples of this study predate the infection). Cell type and time point are not known. The CDR3 nucleotides read TGTGCCAGCAGGGGGTCGGGCTCCTACAATGAGCAGTTCTTC. Residues: CASRGSGSYNEQFF.